Below, 6 T cell receptor beta chains from the same sample are listed, as sequenced in a study of blood T cell repertoires in COVID-19. Using immunoSEQ multiplex PCR, the repertoire was profiled, and TCRdb retains in-frame clones only, with some absent. The data hold roughly 250,000 clones, with over 65% observed a single time. Sequenced material: peripheral blood. Receptor source: a woman older than 75 with acute or convalescent COVID-19.

The gene calls are TRBV18 and TRBJ2-3; a possible D gene is TRBD1 (6 bases). Deletions cut 4 bases from V and 3 bases from J, with 8 bases between. The germline V gene encodes CDR1 KGHSH and CDR2 LQKENI. The CDR3 is 13 residues long. This CDR3 reads CASSLDRTDTQYF. CDR3 nucleotide sequence: TGTGCCAGCTCACTAGACAGGACAGATACGCAGTATTTT.

V usage is TRBV30 and J usage is TRBJ1-5; no firm D call. V was trimmed by 1 base and J by 7 bases, leaving 5 bases between them. This CDR3 comprises 11 residues. Germline V lookup: CDR1 GTSNPN, CDR2 SVGIG (reference sequence). The CDR3 is CAWSERQPQHF. CDR3 in DNA: TGTGCCTGGAGTGAACGGCAGCCCCAGCATTTT.

The chain combines TRBV3-1 (or the pseudogene TRBV3-2) with TRBJ1-1; 11 positions agree with TRBD1. Unmatched junction bases numbered 4, after V lost 4 bases and J lost 0 bases. Germline V CDR1 and CDR2: LGHDT, YNNKEL (reference sequence). The CDR3 extends over 16 amino acids. The CDR3 here is CASSLRTGGLNTEAFF. The DNA for the CDR3 is TGTGCCAGCAGCCTTAGGACAGGGGGCCTGAACACTGAAGCTTTCTTT.

J is TRBJ1-5 and V is TRBV7-9, with 7 bases matching TRBD1. V was clipped by 1 base and J by 2 bases; unmatched bases: 14. CDR3 length: 19 residues. The germline V gene encodes CDR1 SEHNR and CDR2 FQNEAQ (reference sequence). The CDR3, as DNA: TGTGCCAGCAGCTTAGGAGGAGTGAGGGGGCCGATGCGCAATCAGCCCCAGCATTTT. Translated, it gives CASSLGGVRGPMRNQPQHF.

This CDR3 is CASSLGPWDNYEQYF. The CDR3 bases are TGCGCCAGCAGCTTGGGACCGTGGGACAACTACGAGCAGTACTTC. The chain carries TRBV5-1 and TRBJ2-7; tentatively, D is TRBD1 (6 bases). The CDR3 extends over 15 amino acids. Germline lookup yields CDR1 SGHRS and CDR2 YFSETQ. The V end was cut by 0 bases, the J end by 3 bases, with 13 bases between. The full variable domain, in which reference TRBV5-1 and TRBJ2-7 provide the parts outside the CDR3, is KAGVTQTPRYLIKTRGQQVTLSCSPISGHRSVSWYQQTPGQGLQFLFEYFSETQRNKGNFPGRFSGRQFSNSRSEMNVSTLELGDSALYLCASSLGPWDNYEQYFGPGTRLTVT.

V and J are TRBV3-1 (or the pseudogene TRBV3-2) and TRBJ1-2, with no clear D. This CDR3 has 13 amino acids. Trimming pared 1 base from V and 8 bases from J, leaving 11 bases between. Germline values: CDR1 LGHDT, CDR2 YNNKEL (reference sequence). CDR3 residues: CASSQGAGLGYTF. Here the CDR3 DNA reads TGTGCCAGCAGCCAAGGCGCAGGCTTGGGCTACACCTTC.